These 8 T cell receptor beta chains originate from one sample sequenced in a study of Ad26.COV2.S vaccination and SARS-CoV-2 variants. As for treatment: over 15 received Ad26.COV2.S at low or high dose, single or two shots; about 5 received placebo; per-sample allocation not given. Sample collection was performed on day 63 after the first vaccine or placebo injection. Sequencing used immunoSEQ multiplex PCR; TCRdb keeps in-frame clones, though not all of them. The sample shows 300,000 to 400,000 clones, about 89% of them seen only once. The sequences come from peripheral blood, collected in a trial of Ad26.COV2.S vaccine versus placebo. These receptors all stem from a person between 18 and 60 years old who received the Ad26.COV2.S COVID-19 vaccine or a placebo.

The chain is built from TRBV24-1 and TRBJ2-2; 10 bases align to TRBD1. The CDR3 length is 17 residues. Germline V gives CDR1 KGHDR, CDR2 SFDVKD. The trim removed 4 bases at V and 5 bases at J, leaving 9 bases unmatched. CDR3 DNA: TGTGCCACCAGTGACCACTTTGACAGGGGGCAAACCGGGGAGCTGTTTTTT. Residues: CATSDHFDRGQTGELFF.

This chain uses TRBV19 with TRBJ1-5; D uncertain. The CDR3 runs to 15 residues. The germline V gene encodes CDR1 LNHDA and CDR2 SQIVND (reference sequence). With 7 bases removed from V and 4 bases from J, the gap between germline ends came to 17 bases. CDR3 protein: CASTNSPSNNQPQHF. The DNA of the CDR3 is TGTGCCAGTACAAACTCCCCGAGCAATAATCAGCCCCAGCATTTT.

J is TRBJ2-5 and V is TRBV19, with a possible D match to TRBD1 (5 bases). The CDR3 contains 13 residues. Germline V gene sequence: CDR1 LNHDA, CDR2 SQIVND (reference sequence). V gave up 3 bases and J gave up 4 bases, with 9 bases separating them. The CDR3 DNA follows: TGTGCCAGTAGTATCCTGGGGCGAGAGACCCAGTACTTC. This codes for CASSILGRETQYF.

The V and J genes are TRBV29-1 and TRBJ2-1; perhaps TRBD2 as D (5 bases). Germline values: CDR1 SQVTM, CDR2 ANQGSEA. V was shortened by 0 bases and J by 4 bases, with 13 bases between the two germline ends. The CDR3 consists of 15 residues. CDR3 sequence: CSVEDPRGYYNEQFF. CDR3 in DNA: TGCAGCGTTGAAGACCCTCGCGGGTATTACAATGAGCAGTTCTTC.

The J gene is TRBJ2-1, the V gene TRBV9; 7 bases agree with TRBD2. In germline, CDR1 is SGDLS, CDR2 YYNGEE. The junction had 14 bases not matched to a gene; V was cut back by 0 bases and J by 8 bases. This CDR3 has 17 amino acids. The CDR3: CASSVATPAAGRDEQFF. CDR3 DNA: TGTGCCAGCAGCGTAGCTACCCCGGCCGCAGGGAGGGATGAGCAGTTCTTC.

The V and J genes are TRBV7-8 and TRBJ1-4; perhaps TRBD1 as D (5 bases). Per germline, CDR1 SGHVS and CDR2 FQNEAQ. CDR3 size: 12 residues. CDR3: CAVGGTNEKLFF. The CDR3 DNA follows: TGTGCGGTCGGGGGAACTAATGAAAAACTGTTTTTT.

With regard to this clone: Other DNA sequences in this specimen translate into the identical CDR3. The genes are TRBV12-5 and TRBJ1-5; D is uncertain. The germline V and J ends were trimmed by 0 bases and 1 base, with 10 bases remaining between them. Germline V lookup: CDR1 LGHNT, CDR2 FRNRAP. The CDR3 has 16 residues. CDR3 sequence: CASGLVVGSSNQPQHF. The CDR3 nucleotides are TGTGCTAGTGGTTTGGTGGTGGGGTCGAGCAATCAGCCCCAGCATTTT.

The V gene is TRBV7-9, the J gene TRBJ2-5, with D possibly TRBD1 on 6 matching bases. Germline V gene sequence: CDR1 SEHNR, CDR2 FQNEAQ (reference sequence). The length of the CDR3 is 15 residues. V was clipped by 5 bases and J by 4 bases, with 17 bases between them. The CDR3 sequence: CASSRTLGAGETQYF. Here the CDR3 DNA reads TGTGCCAGCAGCCGTACTTTGGGGGCGGGAGAGACCCAGTACTTC.